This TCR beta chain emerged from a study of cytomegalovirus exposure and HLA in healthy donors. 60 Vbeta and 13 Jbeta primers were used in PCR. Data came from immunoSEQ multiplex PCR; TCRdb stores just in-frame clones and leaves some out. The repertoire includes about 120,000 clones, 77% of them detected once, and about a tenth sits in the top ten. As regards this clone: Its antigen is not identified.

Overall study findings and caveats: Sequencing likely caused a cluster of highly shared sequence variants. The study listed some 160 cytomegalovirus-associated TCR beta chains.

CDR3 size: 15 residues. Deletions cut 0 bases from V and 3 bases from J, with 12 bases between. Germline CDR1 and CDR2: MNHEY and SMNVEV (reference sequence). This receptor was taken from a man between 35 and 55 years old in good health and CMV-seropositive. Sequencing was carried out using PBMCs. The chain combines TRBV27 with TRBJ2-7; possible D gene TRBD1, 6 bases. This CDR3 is CASSLSVRTVYEQYF. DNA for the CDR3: TGTGCCAGCAGTTTATCAGTTCGGACAGTCTACGAGCAGTACTTC.